The 18 T cell receptor beta chains given below trace back to one sample, sequenced in a study of OX40 agonist ivuxolimab in advanced cancers. TCRdb's copy holds only in-frame clones and misses some; the assay was immunoSEQ multiplex PCR. The sample carries about 95,000 clones, about 91% recorded once. Source: CD4+ or CD8+ T cells sorted from blood, taken in a trial of the OX40 agonist ivuxolimab. The receptor source for this set is an adult with an advanced solid tumor such as melanoma, head and neck, liver or kidney cancer.

Worth noting for this clone: This sample also contains other DNA sequences that code for the same CDR3. This rearrangement joins TRBV5-1 to TRBJ2-1; 8 positions agree with TRBD2. Germline CDR1 is SGHRS and CDR2 is YFSETQ. Trimming removed 1 base from V and 0 bases from J; junction bases left unmatched: 0. The CDR3 is made up of 15 amino acids. CDR3 nucleotide sequence: TGCGCCAGCAGCTTGACTAGCGGCTCCTACAATGAGCAGTTCTTC. Residues: CASSLTSGSYNEQFF.

This clone was detected once. The chain links TRBV28 to TRBJ2-5; D might be TRBD2 (5 bases). The CDR3 runs 14 residues. The germline CDR1 and CDR2 sequences are MDHEN and SYDVKM. V was pared by 6 bases and J by 4 bases, with 15 bases between. CDR3 coding DNA: TGTGCCAGCAGGAACTCTTACGGGGTAGAGACCCAGTACTTC. Translation: CASRNSYGVETQYF. The full variable domain, rest sourced from reference TRBV28 and TRBJ2-5, is DVKVTQSSRYLVKRTGEKVFLECVQDMDHENMFWYRQDPGLGLRLIYFSYDVKMKEKGDIPEGYSVSREKKERFSLILESASTNQTSMYLCASRNSYGVETQYFGPGTRLLVL.

The gene calls are TRBV5-4 and TRBJ1-2; 8 nucleotides align to TRBD1. V was clipped by 4 bases and J by 6 bases; unmatched bases: 14. This CDR3 has 16 residues. The germline V gene has CDR1 SGHNT and CDR2 YYREEE (reference sequence). The CDR3 nucleotides read TGTGCCAGCAGCCGAGGACAGGGACAGAGAAACAATGGCTACACCTTC. Protein product: CASSRGQGQRNNGYTF.

This chain connects TRBV6-5 to TRBJ2-2, with D possibly being TRBD1 (6 bases). Germline CDR1 is MNHEY and CDR2 is SVGAGI. V shed 7 bases and J shed 3 bases, with 12 bases lying between them. The CDR3 runs to 14 residues. This CDR3 reads CASTQGHYTGELFF. The CDR3 region has the DNA TGTGCCAGCACTCAGGGGCATTACACCGGGGAGCTGTTTTTT.

This clone turned up a few times. The gene calls are TRBV5-4 and TRBJ2-7; D gene ambiguous. Between the trimmed V and J ends, which lost 0 bases and 0 bases, there was a span of 7 bases. The V gene's germline CDR1 is SGHNT and CDR2 YYREEE (reference sequence). The CDR3 totals 14 residues. The CDR3 nucleotides are TGTGCCAGCAGCTTGGACGCAAGCTCCTACGAGCAGTACTTC. Its protein is CASSLDASSYEQYF.

The chain has TRBV5-1 and TRBJ1-5, with TRBD1 identical over 8 bases. V lost 0 bases and J lost 2; bases outside the gene matches: 1. Germline CDR1 is SGHRS and CDR2 is YFSETQ. This CDR3 region has 15 residues. CDR3 nucleotide sequence: TGCGCCAGCAGCTTGGGGGGACAGGGCAATCAGCCCCAGCATTTT. Translation: CASSLGGQGNQPQHF.

V gene TRBV4-3 combines with J gene TRBJ1-5; D is uncertain. V was shortened by 4 bases and J by 1 base, with 8 bases between the two germline ends. Germline V gene data show CDR1 as LGHNA and CDR2 as YSLEER. This CDR3 comprises 14 residues. This chain's CDR3 is CASSRRASNQPQHF. In DNA form, the CDR3 reads TGCGCCAGCAGCCGAAGGGCAAGCAATCAGCCCCAGCATTTT.

This clone was detected a few times. This CDR3 is also generated by other DNA sequences in the sample. The chain has TRBV30 and TRBJ2-2; D is unclear. Germline V gene data show CDR1 as GTSNPN and CDR2 as SVGIG (reference sequence). Trimming took off 5 bases at V and 4 bases at J, with 11 bases between the two ends. The CDR3 length is 13 residues. The CDR3 sequence: CAWSRLITGELFF. In DNA form, the CDR3 reads TGTGCCTGGTCCCGACTTATCACCGGGGAGCTGTTTTTT.

The V call is TRBV6-6, the J call TRBJ2-1, with 8 nucleotides matching TRBD1. The J segment lost 2 bases and the V segment lost 6 bases, leaving 9 bases of the junction unmatched. CDR1 MNHNY and CDR2 SVGAGI come from the germline V gene (reference sequence). CDR3 length: 16 residues. The CDR3, as DNA: TGTGCCAGCAGCACCACCCGGGACAGGCCCTACAATGAGCAGTTCTTC. This codes for CASSTTRDRPYNEQFF.

The V and J genes are TRBV29-1 and TRBJ1-3, with no clear D. Per germline, CDR1 SQVTM and CDR2 ANQGSEA. Deletions cut 3 bases from V and 4 bases from J, with 10 bases between. CDR3 size: 13 residues. The CDR3 spells CSVEVGEGNTIYF. The CDR3 coding sequence is TGCAGCGTTGAGGTGGGCGAGGGAAACACCATATATTTT. The full variable domain, completed using reference TRBV29-1 and TRBJ1-3, is SAVISQKPSRDICQRGTSLTIQCQVDSQVTMMFWYRQQPGQSLTLIATANQGSEATYESGFVIDKFPISRPNLTFSTLTVSNMSPEDSSIYLCSVEVGEGNTIYFGEGSWLTVV.

This sequence joins TRBV23-1 and TRBJ2-5; 9 nucleotides align to TRBD1. Near its end, the DNA agrees better with TRBJ2-7, so the J call may be wrong. TRBV23-1 is reported as an ORF; its role is uncertain. The CDR3 has 15 residues. The CDR3 region has the DNA TGCGCCAGCAGCCCGGGACAGGGTTTCTCCTACGAGCAGTACTTC. This gives the protein CASSPGQGFSYEQYF.

V is TRBV30 and J is TRBJ2-3, with no clear D. The CDR3 runs 11 residues. In germline, CDR1 is GTSNPN, CDR2 SVGIG (reference sequence). The V end was cut by 4 bases, the J end by 3 bases, with 5 bases between. CDR3 nucleotides: TGTGCCTGGACCGAAACAGATACGCAGTATTTT. Translated: CAWTETDTQYF.

The chain employs TRBV5-4 and TRBJ2-3; 11 bases are shared with TRBD1. The V and J ends lost 4 bases and 3 bases, in that order; junction bases with no gene match: 10. CDR3 size: 17 residues. CDR1 is SGHNT and CDR2 is YYREEE in the germline V gene (reference sequence). In DNA, the CDR3 is TGTGCCAGCAGCAGCGGACAGGGGGCGAGTATAACAGATACGCAGTATTTT. This codes for CASSSGQGASITDTQYF.

The chain joins TRBV4-2 to TRBJ2-6; D is unresolved. The ends were cut back, 0 bases at V and 0 bases at J, with 6 bases in the middle. The germline gives CDR1 LGHNA, CDR2 YNFKEQ. The CDR3 has 16 amino acids. CDR3: CASSQDLPSGANVLTF. The CDR3 nucleotides read TGTGCCAGCAGCCAAGATTTACCCTCTGGGGCCAACGTCCTGACTTTC.

The chain uses TRBV7-3 and TRBJ2-1; TRBD2 matches 9 bases. From germline, CDR1 is SGHTA and CDR2 FQGTGA. V was pared by 1 base and J by 2 bases, with 0 bases of the junction left unmatched. This CDR3 comprises 15 residues. The CDR3 is CASSLRTSAYNEQFF. The CDR3 nucleotides are TGTGCCAGCAGCTTAAGGACTAGCGCCTACAATGAGCAGTTCTTC. The variable domain in full, with the rest retrieved from reference TRBV7-3 and TRBJ2-1, is GAGVSQTPSNKVTEKGKYVELRCDPISGHTALYWYRQSLGQGPEFLIYFQGTGAADDSGLPNDRFFAVRPEGSVSTLKIQRTERGDSAVYLCASSLRTSAYNEQFFGPGTRLTVL.

The chain carries TRBV5-4 and TRBJ2-2, with a tentative D call TRBD1 (6 bases). The germline V gene encodes CDR1 SGHNT and CDR2 YYREEE (reference sequence). The CDR3 contains 15 residues. V was trimmed by 0 bases and J by 5 bases, leaving 11 bases between them. Here the CDR3 reads CASSLDLTGTGELFF. The CDR3, as DNA: TGTGCCAGCAGCTTGGACCTAACAGGGACCGGGGAGCTGTTTTTT.

This clone was seen a handful of times. This chain joins TRBV28 and TRBJ1-2, with unresolved D. CDR3 length equals 13 residues. Trimming left V 3 bases short and J 7 bases short, with 12 bases between. The V gene's germline CDR1 is MDHEN and CDR2 SYDVKM. CDR3 DNA sequence: TGTGCCAGCAGTTTCGAAGGGAATCGTGGCTACACCTTC. Protein sequence: CASSFEGNRGYTF.

This chain connects TRBV7-2 to TRBJ1-1; 7 positions agree with TRBD1. The CDR3 is made up of 13 amino acids. V was clipped by 3 bases and J by 7 bases; unmatched bases: 5. Germline CDR1 SGHTA, CDR2 FQGNSA. The CDR3 DNA is TGTGCCAGCAGCTTCGGACAGGTCAATGAAGCTTTCTTT. Amino acid sequence: CASSFGQVNEAFF. Full variable domain (missing parts from reference TRBV7-2 and TRBJ1-1): GAGVSQSPSNKVTEKGKDVELRCDPISGHTALYWYRQSLGQGLEFLIYFQGNSAPDKSGLPSDRFSAERTGGSVSTLTIQRTQQEDSAVYLCASSFGQVNEAFFGQGTRLTVV.